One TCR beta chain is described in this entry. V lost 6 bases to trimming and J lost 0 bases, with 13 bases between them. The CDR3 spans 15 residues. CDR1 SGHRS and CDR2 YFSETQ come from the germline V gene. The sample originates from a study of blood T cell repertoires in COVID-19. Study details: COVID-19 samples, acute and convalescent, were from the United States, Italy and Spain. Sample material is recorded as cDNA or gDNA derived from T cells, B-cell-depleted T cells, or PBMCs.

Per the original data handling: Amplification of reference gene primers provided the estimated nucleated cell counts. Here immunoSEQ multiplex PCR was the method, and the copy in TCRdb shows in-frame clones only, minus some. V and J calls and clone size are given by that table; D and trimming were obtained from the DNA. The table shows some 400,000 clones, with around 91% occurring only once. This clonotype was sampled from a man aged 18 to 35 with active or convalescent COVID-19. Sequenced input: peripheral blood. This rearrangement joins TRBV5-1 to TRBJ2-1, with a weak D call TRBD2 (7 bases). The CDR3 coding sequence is TGCGCCAGCACCCAAGGGGGGGGCTCCTACAATGAGCAGTTCTTC. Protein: CASTQGGGSYNEQFF.